These 26 T cell receptor beta chains originate from one sample sequenced in a study of T cells in localized non-small cell lung cancer. Measured with immunoSEQ multiplex PCR; TCRdb has only the in-frame clones, and not every one. The repertoire holds some 41,000 clones, with roughly 83% as singletons. The sample in question was PBMCs, obtained before any cancer treatment. All receptors derive from a man aged 40-75 years with stage II lung adenocarcinoma.

The rearrangement joins TRBV6-6 to TRBJ2-7; no reliable D call. Deletions cut 3 bases from V and 6 bases from J, with 15 bases between. CDR3 length equals 14 residues. Germline lookup yields CDR1 MNHNY and CDR2 SVGAGI (reference sequence). In DNA form, the CDR3 reads TGTGCCAGCAGTTATCGAGCGCCGGGCGCCGAGCAGTACTTC. Translation gives CASSYRAPGAEQYF.

As concerns this clone: The junction and the germline gene differ at one end; a read error may be behind it. The rearrangement links TRBV7-9 to TRBJ1-5; D may be TRBD1 (5 bases). The CDR3 is made up of 13 amino acids. The V gene's germline CDR1 is SEHNR and CDR2 FQNEAQ (reference sequence). CDR3 DNA: TGTGCCAGCGGCTTTATGGGGGGTCAGCCCCAGCATTTT. This encodes CASGFMGGQPQHF.

The chain joins TRBV4-2 to TRBJ2-3, with 7 bases lining up with TRBD2. V dropped 1 base and J dropped 2; count of bases not matched to a gene: 6. Germline CDR1 reads LGHNA; CDR2 reads YNFKEQ. The CDR3 is 16 residues long. CDR3 in DNA: TGTGCCAGCAGCCAAGTCCCTAGCGGATACACAGATACGCAGTATTTT. Translation gives CASSQVPSGYTDTQYF.

This clone showed up just once. The chain employs TRBV7-9 and TRBJ2-6; D perhaps matches TRBD2 (5 bases). This CDR3 comprises 16 residues. The germline V and J ends were trimmed by 5 bases and 4 bases, with 15 bases remaining between them. CDR1 is SEHNR and CDR2 is FQNEAQ in the germline V gene (reference sequence). CDR3 sequence: CASSPGEGTGANVLTF. The CDR3 nucleotides are TGTGCCAGCAGCCCAGGCGAGGGTACAGGGGCCAACGTCCTGACTTTC.

J is TRBJ1-1 and V is TRBV4-1, with no clear D. Germline V gives CDR1 MGHRA, CDR2 YSYEKL. There are 16 residues in the CDR3. Trimming pared 4 bases from V and 5 bases from J, leaving 20 bases between. The CDR3 loop is CASSRAGIPIGTEAFF. The CDR3 DNA reads as TGCGCCAGCAGCCGGGCGGGGATTCCGATAGGGACTGAAGCTTTCTTT.

The chain combines TRBV30 with TRBJ1-6; the D is unclear. The CDR3 sequence is 18 residues long. Germline loops: CDR1 GTSNPN, CDR2 SVGIG (reference sequence). The V gene lost 2 bases and the J gene lost 0 bases, with 17 bases spanning the gap. Written as DNA, the CDR3 is TGTGCCTGGAGTCCCCTCTTCGGGGAGAGCTCCTATAATTCACCCCTCCACTTT. Its protein product is CAWSPLFGESSYNSPLHF.

The rearrangement joins TRBV10-3 to TRBJ2-1, with 15 bases matching TRBD2. There are 15 residues in the CDR3. CDR1 and CDR2 (germline): ENHRY, SYGVKD. Losses at the gene ends were 6 bases for V and 8 bases for J; bases not matched to a gene: 5. CDR3 in DNA: TGTGCCATCAGGGGGACTAGCGGGAGGATGGATGAGCAGTTCTTC. This translates into CAIRGTSGRMDEQFF.

This clone appeared a few times. V usage is TRBV19 and J usage is TRBJ1-5; D not resolved. The CDR3 runs 12 residues. Germline CDR1 reads LNHDA; CDR2 reads SQIVND (reference sequence). V shed 6 bases and J shed 8 bases, with 11 bases lying between them. In nucleotides, the CDR3 is TGTGCCAGTAGGGGCCCCAAGGAGCCCCAGCATTTT. Encoded protein: CASRGPKEPQHF.

The V call is TRBV5-8, the J call TRBJ2-3; unclear D gene. With 1 base removed from V and 1 base from J, the gap between germline ends came to 10 bases. The CDR3 has 15 amino acids. Germline loops: CDR1 SGHTS, CDR2 YDEGEE. CDR3 protein: CASSLYGSGTDTQYF. The CDR3 DNA is TGTGCCAGCAGCTTGTACGGTTCGGGCACAGATACGCAGTATTTT.

The rearrangement uses TRBV6-4 and TRBJ2-1, with TRBD2 matching 8 bases. Germline V lookup: CDR1 MRHNA, CDR2 SNTAGT. V lost 5 bases, J lost 6 bases, and 9 bases stayed unmatched. This CDR3 spans 15 amino acids. The DNA of the CDR3 is TGTGCCAGCAGTTTAAGCGGGAGTCTCGGCAATGAGCAGTTCTTC. Protein product: CASSLSGSLGNEQFF.

The chain couples TRBV28 to TRBJ2-7; D is unresolved. The CDR3 sequence is 11 residues long. Trimming cost V 6 bases and J 3 bases, with 6 bases left between them. The germline gives CDR1 MDHEN, CDR2 SYDVKM. The CDR3 region has the DNA TGTGCCAGCAGCCATTTCTACGAGCAGTACTTC. This translates into CASSHFYEQYF.

As to this clone: At one of its ends the junction is not consistent with the germline gene, which may arise from a read error. Here the CDR3 reads CASSPGTGDETQYF. CDR3 DNA sequence: TGTGCTAGCAGCCCTGGGACAGGGGATGAGACCCAGTACTTC. This chain joins TRBV7-7 and TRBJ2-5; 10 bases fit TRBD1. This CDR3 spans 14 amino acids. CDR1 and CDR2 (germline): SSHAT, FNYEAQ (reference sequence). Based on the CDR3 plus reference TRBV7-7 and TRBJ2-5, the full variable domain is GAGVSQSPRYKVTKRGQDVTLRCDPISSHATLYWYQQALGQGPEFLTYFNYEAQPDKSGLPSDRFSAERPEGSISTLTIQRTEQRDSAMYRCASSPGTGDETQYFGPGTRLLVL.

The V gene is TRBV6-6, the J gene TRBJ2-5; possible D gene TRBD1, 5 bases. V gave up 5 bases and J gave up 1 base, with 11 bases separating them. From germline, CDR1 is MNHNY and CDR2 SVGAGI (reference sequence). The CDR3 has 14 residues. The CDR3 sequence is CASSQSTAQETQYF. As DNA, the CDR3 is TGTGCCAGCAGTCAATCGACAGCCCAAGAGACCCAGTACTTC.

This clone was seen a handful of times. The rearrangement uses TRBV30 and TRBJ2-7, with a tentative D call TRBD2 (6 bases). Deletions cut 0 bases from V and 9 bases from J, with 18 bases between. Germline loops: CDR1 GTSNPN, CDR2 SVGIG (reference sequence). The CDR3 spans 14 residues. CDR3 region: CAWSVPPTGERQYF. CDR3 bases: TGTGCCTGGAGTGTACCCCCCACGGGAGAGAGGCAGTACTTC.

The table lists this clone with a count of one. The J gene is TRBJ1-1, the V gene TRBV7-2, with 9 bases matching TRBD1. CDR1 is SGHTA, CDR2 FQGNSA, per germline. The CDR3 spans 14 residues. J gave up 1 base and V 5 bases, and 2 bases lay outside the gene matches. In DNA form, the CDR3 reads TGTGCCAGCAGCCGGGGACAGGGGAACACTGAAGCTTTCTTT. It codes for CASSRGQGNTEAFF.

This chain connects TRBV5-4 to TRBJ2-5; possibly TRBD1 or TRBD2 for D (5 bases each). Germline-derived CDR1 and CDR2 are SGHNT and YYREEE (reference sequence). This CDR3 comprises 13 residues. V lost 4 bases and J lost 2, with 9 bases in between. Written as DNA, the CDR3 is TGTGCCAGCAGCCGGGACCCTCAAGAGACCCAGTACTTC. This gives the protein CASSRDPQETQYF.

V usage is TRBV6-5 and J usage is TRBJ1-4, with D perhaps matching TRBD1 (5 bases). V was cut by 0 bases and J by 8 bases, with 13 bases left in between. The CDR3 loop spans 15 amino acids. In germline, CDR1 is MNHEY, CDR2 SVGAGI. In nucleotides, the CDR3 is TGTGCCAGCAGTTACTCGAACGGGGCTCGGGAAAAACTGTTTTTT. It yields the protein CASSYSNGAREKLFF.

The V and J genes are TRBV6-1 and TRBJ1-1; weak D call: TRBD1 (6 bases). The ends were cut back, 7 bases at V and 4 bases at J, with 16 bases in the middle. Germline V CDR1 and CDR2: MNHNS, SASEGT. This CDR3 region has 14 residues. The CDR3 nucleotides are TGTGCCAGCATTAACAGGGTCCCGTCCACTGAAGCTTTCTTT. Its translation: CASINRVPSTEAFF.

The chain joins TRBV6-1 to TRBJ1-4; 9 nucleotides agree with TRBD1. Per germline, CDR1 MNHNS and CDR2 SASEGT. The CDR3 totals 14 residues. V was clipped by 5 bases and J by 8 bases; unmatched bases: 6. The CDR3 is CASSSGQGREKLFF. DNA for the CDR3: TGTGCCAGCAGTTCTGGACAGGGGCGGGAAAAACTGTTTTTT.

The V gene is TRBV28, the J gene TRBJ2-5, with TRBD1 matching 8 bases. V gave up 4 bases and J gave up 4 bases; unmatched junction bases: 8. Per germline, CDR1 MDHEN and CDR2 SYDVKM. The CDR3 runs to 15 residues. CDR3 region: CASSYPGTGGETQYF. The CDR3 bases are TGTGCCAGCAGTTATCCAGGGACAGGTGGAGAGACCCAGTACTTC.

V and J are TRBV6-1 and TRBJ1-5, with D hard to call. CDR3 length: 12 amino acids. Looked up from germline, CDR1 is MNHNS and CDR2 is SASEGT. The V end was cut by 8 bases, the J end by 6 bases, with 11 bases between. CDR3 in amino acids: CASALPGQPQHF. CDR3 coding DNA: TGTGCCAGCGCTCTTCCAGGTCAGCCCCAGCATTTT.

This chain uses TRBV2 with TRBJ1-1; perhaps TRBD1 as D (6 bases). Germline loops: CDR1 SNHLY, CDR2 FYNNEI. V was trimmed by 8 bases and J by 1 base, leaving 8 bases between them. This CDR3 is built from 12 residues. The CDR3 loop reads CASRTANTEAFF. The CDR3 DNA reads as TGTGCCAGCCGGACAGCGAACACTGAAGCTTTCTTT.

The chain couples TRBV7-9 to TRBJ1-4; D remains ambiguous. Looked up from germline, CDR1 is SEHNR and CDR2 is FQNEAQ (reference sequence). Trimming removed 8 bases at V and 0 bases at J, with 10 bases between. This CDR3 region has 14 residues. CDR3 in amino acids: CASQLSATNEKLFF. The CDR3 nucleotides are TGTGCCAGCCAGCTTAGTGCAACTAATGAAAAACTGTTTTTT.

This sequence joins TRBV7-9 and TRBJ2-7; D is unclear. Trimming took off 2 bases at V and 4 bases at J, with 6 bases between the two ends. This CDR3 contains 12 residues. Germline V gene sequence: CDR1 SEHNR, CDR2 FQNEAQ (reference sequence). CDR3 nucleotide sequence: TGTGCCAGCAGCTTACTAGTTTACGAGCAGTACTTC. Amino acids: CASSLLVYEQYF.

The chain employs TRBV5-1 and TRBJ1-1, with D hard to call. CDR3 length: 13 amino acids. CDR1 and CDR2 (germline): SGHRS, YFSETQ. V was shortened by 0 bases and J by 1 base, with 4 bases between the two germline ends. CDR3 amino acids: CASSLGGNTEAFF. CDR3 bases: TGCGCCAGCAGCTTGGGGGGGAACACTGAAGCTTTCTTT. The full variable domain, its missing parts supplied by reference TRBV5-1 and TRBJ1-1, is KAGVTQTPRYLIKTRGQQVTLSCSPISGHRSVSWYQQTPGQGLQFLFEYFSETQRNKGNFPGRFSGRQFSNSRSEMNVSTLELGDSALYLCASSLGGNTEAFFGQGTRLTVV.

Within the sample, this clone is medium-sized (0.01 to 0.1%). The chain has TRBV7-9 and TRBJ2-7, with D possibly matching TRBD1 (6 bases). Germline V gene sequence: CDR1 SEHNR, CDR2 FQNEAQ (reference sequence). V lost 1 base to trimming and J lost 12 bases, with 19 bases between them. This CDR3 region has 14 residues. The CDR3 loop is CASSLEATQGGVYF. The CDR3 DNA is TGTGCCAGCAGCTTAGAGGCGACACAGGGCGGCGTGTACTTC. The full variable domain, its missing parts supplied by reference TRBV7-9 and TRBJ2-7, is DTGVSQNPRHKITKRGQNVTFRCDPISEHNRLYWYRQTLGQGPEFLTYFQNEAQLEKSRLLSDRFSAERPKGSFSTLEIQRTEQGDSAMYLCASSLEATQGGVYFGPGTRLTVT.